The 10 T cell receptor beta chains below come from one sample, sequenced in a study of cytomegalovirus exposure and HLA in healthy donors. Use of 60 Vbeta and 13 Jbeta primers characterized the PCR. Libraries were prepared by immunoSEQ multiplex PCR; TCRdb keeps only in-frame clonotypes and omits some of them. The sample lists 55,000 to 75,000 clones; 70% to 85% were seen once. Specimen: PBMCs. The receptors come from a human donor in good health.

This clone was seen only once. In DNA, the CDR3 is TGCGCCAGCAGCGATGGGAGGGGGGCCTCCTACGAGCAGTACTTC. This codes for CASSDGRGASYEQYF. This rearrangement joins TRBV5-1 to TRBJ2-7; possibly TRBD2 for D (7 bases). From germline, CDR1 is SGHRS and CDR2 YFSETQ. CDR3 length: 15 amino acids. Between the trimmed V and J ends, which lost 4 bases and 0 bases, there was a span of 14 bases.

V and J are TRBV18 and TRBJ2-3; no clear D gene. With 2 bases removed from V and 6 bases from J, the gap between germline ends came to 9 bases. The germline CDR1 and CDR2 sequences are KGHSH and LQKENI. The CDR3 loop spans 13 amino acids. The CDR3 loop is CASSPALLDTQYF. As DNA, the CDR3 is TGTGCCAGCTCACCAGCGTTACTCGATACGCAGTATTTT.

CDR3 loop: CASSKGTGGEQYF. The DNA for the CDR3 is TGCGCCAGCAGCAAAGGGACAGGGGGCGAGCAGTACTTC. The rearrangement links TRBV5-1 to TRBJ2-7, with 11 bases aligning to TRBD1. Germline V gene data show CDR1 as SGHRS and CDR2 as YFSETQ. V lost 4 bases and J lost 6; bases outside the gene matches: 3. There are 13 residues in the CDR3.

The rearrangement joins TRBV28 to TRBJ2-7, with 9 bases aligning to TRBD2. V trimming: 2 bases; J trimming: 3 bases; junction bases outside the gene matches: 8. The CDR3 contains 16 residues. Germline-derived CDR1 and CDR2 are MDHEN and SYDVKM. The CDR3: CASSLISSGKIYEQYF. The DNA of the CDR3 is TGTGCCAGCAGTTTAATTTCTAGCGGGAAAATCTACGAGCAGTACTTC.

The rearrangement links TRBV5-8 to TRBJ1-1; D is possibly TRBD1 (5 bases). This CDR3 has 14 amino acids. Germline lookup yields CDR1 SGHTS and CDR2 YDEGEE. V was shortened by 0 bases and J by 1 base, with 7 bases between the two germline ends. The CDR3 here is CASSLAGGNTEAFF. The CDR3, as DNA: TGTGCCAGCAGCTTGGCGGGGGGGAACACTGAAGCTTTCTTT.

The gene calls are TRBV2 and TRBJ2-7, with 8 bases aligning to TRBD1. This CDR3 has 12 residues. J was trimmed by 7 bases and V by 6 bases; bases with no gene match: 5. Germline CDR1 is SNHLY and CDR2 is FYNNEI. The CDR3 coding sequence is TGTGCCAGCAGGGACAGGGAATGTGAGCAGTACTTC. This sequence encodes CASRDRECEQYF.

This clone was picked up a small number of times. The chain recombines TRBV18 with TRBJ2-7, with D tentatively TRBD1 (8 bases). Germline V gene sequence: CDR1 KGHSH, CDR2 LQKENI. The V end lost 2 bases, the J end lost 3 bases, and 17 bases lay between the germline ends. This CDR3 has 16 residues. The DNA of the CDR3 is TGTGCCAGCTCACCAGGGAGCGGGACAGGAGTCTACGAGCAGTACTTC. It translates to CASSPGSGTGVYEQYF.

Worth noting for this clone: At one end the junction does not follow the germline gene, possibly because of a read error. V and J are TRBV6-1 and TRBJ2-1; 10 nucleotides match TRBD2. The CDR3 length is 16 residues. Per germline, CDR1 MNHNS and CDR2 SASEGT. CDR3 coding DNA: TGTGCCAGCAGTGGGCTAGCGGGAGAGGTCGGAAATGAGCAATTCTTC. Translation: CASSGLAGEVGNEQFF.

The rearrangement joins TRBV5-1 to TRBJ1-5; D gene unclear. This CDR3 has 13 residues. V was shortened by 2 bases and J by 3 bases, with 6 bases between the two germline ends. CDR1 is SGHRS and CDR2 is YFSETQ in the germline V gene. The CDR3 DNA reads TGCGCCAGCAGCTTAGACTTCAATCAGCCCCAGCATTTT. Its protein product is CASSLDFNQPQHF.

A single count supports this clone. This chain uses TRBV2 with TRBJ2-7; the match to TRBD1 covers 9 bases. CDR3 length: 14 residues. V lost 8 bases to trimming and J lost 4 bases; unmatched junction nucleotides: 9. Germline CDR1 SNHLY, CDR2 FYNNEI. CDR3 nucleotide sequence: TGTGCCAGCGTAGGACAGGGGCCTTCGTACGAGCAGTACTTC. Translating gives CASVGQGPSYEQYF. The full variable domain, in which reference TRBV2 and TRBJ2-7 provide the parts outside the CDR3, is EPEVTQTPSHQVTQMGQEVILRCVPISNHLYFYWYRQILGQKVEFLVSFYNNEISEKSEIFDDQFSVERPDGSNFTLKIRSTKLEDSAMYFCASVGQGPSYEQYFGPGTRLTVT.